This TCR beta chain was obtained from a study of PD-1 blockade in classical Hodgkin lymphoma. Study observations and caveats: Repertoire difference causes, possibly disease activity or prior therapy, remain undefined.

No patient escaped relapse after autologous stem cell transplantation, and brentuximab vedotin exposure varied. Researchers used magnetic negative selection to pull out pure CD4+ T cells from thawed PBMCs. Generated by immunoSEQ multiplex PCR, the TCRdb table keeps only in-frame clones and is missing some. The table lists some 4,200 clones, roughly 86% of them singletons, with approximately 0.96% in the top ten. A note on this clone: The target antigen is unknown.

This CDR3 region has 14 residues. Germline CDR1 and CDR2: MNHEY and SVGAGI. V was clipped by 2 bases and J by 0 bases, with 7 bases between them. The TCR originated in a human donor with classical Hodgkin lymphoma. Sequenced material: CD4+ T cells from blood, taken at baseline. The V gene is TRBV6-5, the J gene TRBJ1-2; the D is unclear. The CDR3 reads CASSYGGANYGYTF. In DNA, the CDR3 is TGTGCCAGCAGTTACGGCGGAGCTAACTATGGCTACACCTTC.